This T cell receptor (beta chain) is drawn from a study of T cell responses to AZD1222 COVID-19 vaccine. Concerning this clone: Its antigen is unknown.

Study-wide results and limits: The study found Spike-specific TCR breadth and depth rose after two AZD1222 doses. Baseline seropositivity characterized only a handful of AZD1222 recipients. Possibly, clonal diversity was underestimated; donors were largely white British and included more females.

Clones were read by immunoSEQ multiplex PCR, and TCRdb kept only the in-frame ones, dropping some. The sample consists of approximately 100,000 clones, 86% of them appearing once. The receptor's source is an adult in good health. Source: peripheral blood, taken on day 0 of AZD1222 vaccination.

This CDR3 is CASSSHGQGEGEKLFF. CDR3 in DNA: TGTGCCAGTAGTTCTCACGGACAGGGGGAAGGTGAAAAACTGTTTTTT. This chain links TRBV19 with TRBJ1-4; 10 positions agree with TRBD1. This CDR3 region has 16 residues. With V trimmed by 5 bases and J by 7 bases, 10 bases remained unmatched. The germline CDR1 and CDR2 sequences are LNHDA and SQIVND (reference sequence).